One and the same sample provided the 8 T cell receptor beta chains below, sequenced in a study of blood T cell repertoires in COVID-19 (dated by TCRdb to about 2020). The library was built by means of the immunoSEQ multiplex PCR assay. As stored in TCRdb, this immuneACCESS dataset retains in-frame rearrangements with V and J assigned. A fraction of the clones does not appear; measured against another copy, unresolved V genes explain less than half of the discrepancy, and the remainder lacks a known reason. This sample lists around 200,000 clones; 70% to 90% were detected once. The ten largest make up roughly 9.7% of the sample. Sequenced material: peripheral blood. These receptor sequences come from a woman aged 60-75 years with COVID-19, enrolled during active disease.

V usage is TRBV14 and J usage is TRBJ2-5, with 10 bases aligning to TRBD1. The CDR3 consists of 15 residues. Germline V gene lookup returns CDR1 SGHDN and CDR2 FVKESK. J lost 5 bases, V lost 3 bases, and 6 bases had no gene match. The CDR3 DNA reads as TGTGCCAGCAGCCATGACAGGGGGCGAATGGAGACCCAGTACTTC. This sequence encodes CASSHDRGRMETQYF.

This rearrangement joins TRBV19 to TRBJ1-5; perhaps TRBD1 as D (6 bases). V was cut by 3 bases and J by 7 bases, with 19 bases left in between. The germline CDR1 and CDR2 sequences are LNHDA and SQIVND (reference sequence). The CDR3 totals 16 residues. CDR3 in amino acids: CASSIGPRGGRQPQHF. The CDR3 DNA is TGTGCCAGTAGTATTGGTCCCAGGGGAGGGAGGCAGCCCCAGCATTTT.

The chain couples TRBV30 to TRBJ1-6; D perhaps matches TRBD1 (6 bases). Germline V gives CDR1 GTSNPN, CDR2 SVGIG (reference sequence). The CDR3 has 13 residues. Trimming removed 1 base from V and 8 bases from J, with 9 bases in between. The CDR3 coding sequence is TGTGCCTGGAGTGGACAGGTTTATTCACCCCTCCACTTT. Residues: CAWSGQVYSPLHF.

The CDR3 DNA sequence: TGTGCCAGCAGGGTCCTGCAGAATGAGCAGTTCTTC. Translation: CASRVLQNEQFF. V usage is TRBV12-3 or TRBV12-4 and J usage is TRBJ2-1; no firm D call. The V gene lost 6 bases and the J gene lost 7 bases, with 10 bases spanning the gap. The CDR3 has 12 residues.

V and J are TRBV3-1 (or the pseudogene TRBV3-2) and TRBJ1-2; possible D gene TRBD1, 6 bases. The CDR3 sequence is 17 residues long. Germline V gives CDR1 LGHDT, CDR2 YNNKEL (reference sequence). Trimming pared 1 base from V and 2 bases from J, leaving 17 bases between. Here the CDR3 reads CASSQGGGEDRNYGYTF. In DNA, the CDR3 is TGTGCCAGCAGCCAAGGGGGGGGCGAGGATCGAAACTATGGCTACACCTTC.

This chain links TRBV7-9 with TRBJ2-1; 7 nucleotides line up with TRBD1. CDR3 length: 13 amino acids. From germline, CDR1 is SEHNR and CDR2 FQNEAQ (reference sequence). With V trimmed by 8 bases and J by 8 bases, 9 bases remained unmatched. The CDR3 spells CASRQGPLDEQFF. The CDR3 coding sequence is TGTGCCAGCCGACAGGGACCTCTCGATGAGCAGTTCTTC.

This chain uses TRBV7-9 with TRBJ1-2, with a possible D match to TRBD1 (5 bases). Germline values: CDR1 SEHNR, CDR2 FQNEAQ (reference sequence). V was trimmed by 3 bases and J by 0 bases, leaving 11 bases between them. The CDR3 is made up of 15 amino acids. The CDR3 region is CASSFSGAANYGYTF. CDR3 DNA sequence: TGTGCCAGCAGCTTCAGCGGGGCAGCTAACTATGGCTACACCTTC.

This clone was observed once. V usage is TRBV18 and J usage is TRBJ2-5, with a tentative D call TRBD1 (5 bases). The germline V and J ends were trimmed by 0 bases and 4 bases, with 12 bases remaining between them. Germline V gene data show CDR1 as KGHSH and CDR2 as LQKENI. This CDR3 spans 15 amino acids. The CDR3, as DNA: TGTGCCAGCTCACCACCGAGCCGACAGTTAGAGACCCAGTACTTC. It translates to CASSPPSRQLETQYF.